Here is one T cell receptor beta chain with its context. This specimen comes from a study of blood T cell repertoires in COVID-19. Across the whole study: There were acute and convalescent COVID-19 samples, and they came from the United States, Italy and Spain. Sources were T cells, B-cell-depleted T cells, or PBMCs; the material itself was cDNA or gDNA.

After removal of 3 bases from V and 1 base from J, the junction contained 8 bases not matched to a gene. The germline V gene has CDR1 LNHDA and CDR2 SQIVND (reference sequence). The length of the CDR3 is 17 residues. Per the original methods: By means of reference gene primer amplification, nucleated cell counts were estimated. Here immunoSEQ multiplex PCR was the method, and the copy in TCRdb shows in-frame clones only, minus some. The V and J calls and the clone size are those of that table, but D and trimming were determined from the DNA. The sample has 250,000 to 350,000 clones; around nine tenths are singletons.

This chain links TRBV19 with TRBJ2-1, with TRBD1 identical over 8 bases. The specimen was peripheral blood. The TCR sequence derives from a woman aged 55-70 years with acute or convalescent COVID-19. In nucleotides, the CDR3 is TGTGCCAGTAGTATGGAAAACAGGGGGAAATCCTACAATGAGCAGTTCTTC. Translation gives CASSMENRGKSYNEQFF.